This T cell receptor beta chain was found in a study of blood T cells in healthy people across ages. Through a sample-barcoded 5' primer and a J-beta primer mix, a second PCR was run for about 7 to 12 cycles. TCRdb itself ran the 5' RACE reads through MiXCR, one entry per CDR3 protein. Here the sample spans 550,000 to 800,000 distinct CDR3 sequences, about a third being singletons. The CDR3 is 13 residues long. Germline values: CDR1 LGHDT, CDR2 YNNKEL (reference sequence). Comments on this clonotype: Its target is unknown. The junction departs from germline at one end; a sequencing error may be responsible.

Whole-study results and caveats: While age rose, TCR beta diversity per million T cells dropped in a roughly linear way.

This TCR was sampled from a woman of 80 years or more in good health. The chain uses TRBV3-1 and TRBJ1-2; D uncertain. Source material: blood. This chain's CDR3 is CASRQIQNYGYTF. The CDR3 coding sequence is TGTGCCAGCCGCCAAATACAGAACTATGGCTACACCTTC.